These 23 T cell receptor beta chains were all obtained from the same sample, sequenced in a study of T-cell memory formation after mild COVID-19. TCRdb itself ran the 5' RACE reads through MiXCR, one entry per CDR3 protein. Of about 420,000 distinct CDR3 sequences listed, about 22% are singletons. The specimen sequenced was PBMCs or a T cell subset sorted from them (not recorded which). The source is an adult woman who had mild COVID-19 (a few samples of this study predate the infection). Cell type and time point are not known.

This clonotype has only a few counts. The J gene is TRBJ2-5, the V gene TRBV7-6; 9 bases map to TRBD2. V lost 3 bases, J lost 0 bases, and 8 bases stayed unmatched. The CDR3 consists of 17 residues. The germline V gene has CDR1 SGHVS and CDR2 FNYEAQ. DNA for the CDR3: TGTGCCAGCAGCTTCCACCCTAGCGGGGCCTACCAAGAGACCCAGTACTTC. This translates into CASSFHPSGAYQETQYF.

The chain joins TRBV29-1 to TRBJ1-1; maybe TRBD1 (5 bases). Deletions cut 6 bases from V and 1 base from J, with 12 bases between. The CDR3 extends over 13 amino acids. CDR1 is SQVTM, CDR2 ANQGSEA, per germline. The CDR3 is CSVVRTTNTEAFF. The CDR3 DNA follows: TGCAGCGTCGTAAGGACAACGAACACTGAAGCTTTCTTT.

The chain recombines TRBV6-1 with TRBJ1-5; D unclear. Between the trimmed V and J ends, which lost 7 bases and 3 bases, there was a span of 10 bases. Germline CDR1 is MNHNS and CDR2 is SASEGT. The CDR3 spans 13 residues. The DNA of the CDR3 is TGTGCCAGCATGGTTAGCTACAATCAGCCCCAGCATTTT. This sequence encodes CASMVSYNQPQHF.

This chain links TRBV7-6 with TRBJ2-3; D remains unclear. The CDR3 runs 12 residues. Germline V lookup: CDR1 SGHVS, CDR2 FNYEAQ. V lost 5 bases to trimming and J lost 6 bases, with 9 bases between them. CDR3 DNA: TGTGCCAGCAGCATAACTTGGGATACGCAGTATTTT. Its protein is CASSITWDTQYF.

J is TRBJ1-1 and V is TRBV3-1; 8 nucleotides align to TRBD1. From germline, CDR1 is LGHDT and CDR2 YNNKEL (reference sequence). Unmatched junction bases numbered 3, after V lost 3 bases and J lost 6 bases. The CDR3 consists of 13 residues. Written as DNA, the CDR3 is TGTGCCAGCAGCCACCCAGGGGGCTCTGAAGCTTTCTTT. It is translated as CASSHPGGSEAFF.

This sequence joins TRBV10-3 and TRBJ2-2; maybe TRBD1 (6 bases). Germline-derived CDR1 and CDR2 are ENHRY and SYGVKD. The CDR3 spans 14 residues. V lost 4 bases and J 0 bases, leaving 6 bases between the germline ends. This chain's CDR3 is CAISGDTNTGELFF. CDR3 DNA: TGTGCCATCAGTGGGGACACGAACACCGGGGAGCTGTTTTTT.

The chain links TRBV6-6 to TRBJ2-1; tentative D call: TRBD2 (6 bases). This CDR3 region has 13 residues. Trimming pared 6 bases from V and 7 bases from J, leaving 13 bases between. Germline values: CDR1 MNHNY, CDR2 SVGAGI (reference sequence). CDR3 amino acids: CASSPASGNEQFF. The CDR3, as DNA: TGTGCCAGCAGCCCGGCCAGCGGGAATGAGCAGTTCTTC.

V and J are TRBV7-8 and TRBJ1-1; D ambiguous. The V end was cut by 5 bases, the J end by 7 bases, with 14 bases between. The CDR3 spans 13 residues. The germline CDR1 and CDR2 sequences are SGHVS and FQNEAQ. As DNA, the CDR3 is TGTGCCAGCAGCGCCCGGACGGGTTATGAAGCTTTCTTT. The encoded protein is CASSARTGYEAFF. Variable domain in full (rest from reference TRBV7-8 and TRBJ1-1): GAGVSQSPRYKVAKRGQDVALRCDPISGHVSLFWYQQALGQGPEFLTYFQNEAQLDKSGLPSDRFFAERPEGSVSTLKIQRTQQEDSAVYLCASSARTGYEAFFGQGTRLTVV.

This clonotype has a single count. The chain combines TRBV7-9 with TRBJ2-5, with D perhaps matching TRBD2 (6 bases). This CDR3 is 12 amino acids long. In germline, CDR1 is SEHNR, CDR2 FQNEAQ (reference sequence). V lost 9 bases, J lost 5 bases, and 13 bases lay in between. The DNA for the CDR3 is TGTGCCAGTGCCGGAAGCGGGGAGACCCAGTACTTC. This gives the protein CASAGSGETQYF.

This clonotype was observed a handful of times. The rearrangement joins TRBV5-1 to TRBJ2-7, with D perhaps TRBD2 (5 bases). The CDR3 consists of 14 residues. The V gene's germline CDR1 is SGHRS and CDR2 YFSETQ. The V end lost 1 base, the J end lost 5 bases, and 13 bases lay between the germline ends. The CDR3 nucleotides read TGCGCCAGCAGCTTGAGGCTAGCACGAGACGAGCAGTACTTC. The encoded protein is CASSLRLARDEQYF.

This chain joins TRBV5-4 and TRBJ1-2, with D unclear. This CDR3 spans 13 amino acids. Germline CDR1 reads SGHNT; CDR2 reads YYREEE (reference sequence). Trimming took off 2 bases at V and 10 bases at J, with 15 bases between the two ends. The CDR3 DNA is TGTGCCAGCAGCTTTCCGACGGACCGGGACTACACCTTC. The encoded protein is CASSFPTDRDYTF.

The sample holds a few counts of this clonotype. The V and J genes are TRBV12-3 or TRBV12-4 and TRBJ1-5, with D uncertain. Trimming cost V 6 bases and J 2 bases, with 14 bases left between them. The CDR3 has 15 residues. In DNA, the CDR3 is TGTGCCAGCAGCCTAACTTCCGGGGGCAATCAGCCCCAGCATTTT. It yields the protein CASSLTSGGNQPQHF.

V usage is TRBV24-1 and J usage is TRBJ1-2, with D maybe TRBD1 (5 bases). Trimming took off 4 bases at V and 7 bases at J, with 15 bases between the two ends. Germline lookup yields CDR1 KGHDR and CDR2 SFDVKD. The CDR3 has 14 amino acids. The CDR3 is CATSDPTRGSGYTF. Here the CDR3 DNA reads TGTGCCACCAGTGACCCGACAAGGGGTAGTGGCTACACCTTC.

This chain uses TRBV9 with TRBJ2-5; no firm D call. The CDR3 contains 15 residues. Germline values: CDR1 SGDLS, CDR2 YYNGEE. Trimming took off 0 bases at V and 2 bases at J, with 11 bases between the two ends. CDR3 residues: CASSVGSRFQETQYF. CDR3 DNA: TGTGCCAGCAGCGTAGGGTCCAGATTTCAAGAGACCCAGTACTTC.

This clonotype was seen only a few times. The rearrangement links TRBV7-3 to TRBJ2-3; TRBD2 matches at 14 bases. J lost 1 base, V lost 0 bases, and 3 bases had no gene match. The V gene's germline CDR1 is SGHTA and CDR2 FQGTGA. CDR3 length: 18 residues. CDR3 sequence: CASSLTGLAGAGTDTQYF. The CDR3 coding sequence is TGTGCCAGCAGCTTAACGGGACTAGCGGGGGCTGGCACAGATACGCAGTATTTT.

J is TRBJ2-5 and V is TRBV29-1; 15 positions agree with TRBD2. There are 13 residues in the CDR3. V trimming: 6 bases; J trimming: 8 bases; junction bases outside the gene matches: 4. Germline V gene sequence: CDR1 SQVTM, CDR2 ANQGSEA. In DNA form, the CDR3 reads TGCAGCGTCGCGGGACTAGCGGGAGGCACCCAGTACTTC. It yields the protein CSVAGLAGGTQYF. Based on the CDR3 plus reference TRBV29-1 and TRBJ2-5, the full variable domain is SAVISQKPSRDICQRGTSLTIQCQVDSQVTMMFWYRQQPGQSLTLIATANQGSEATYESGFVIDKFPISRPNLTFSTLTVSNMSPEDSSIYLCSVAGLAGGTQYFGPGTRLLVL.

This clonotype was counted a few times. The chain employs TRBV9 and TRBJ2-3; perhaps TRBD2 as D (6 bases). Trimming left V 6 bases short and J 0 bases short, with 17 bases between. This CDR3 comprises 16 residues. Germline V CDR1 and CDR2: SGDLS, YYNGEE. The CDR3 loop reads CASTLGGDPSTDTQYF. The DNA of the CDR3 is TGTGCCAGCACCTTAGGAGGGGACCCTAGCACAGATACGCAGTATTTT.

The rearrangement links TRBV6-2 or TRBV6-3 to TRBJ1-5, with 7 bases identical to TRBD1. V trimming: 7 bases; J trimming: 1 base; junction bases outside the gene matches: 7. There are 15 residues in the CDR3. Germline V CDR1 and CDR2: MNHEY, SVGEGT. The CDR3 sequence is CASNGDRASNQPQHF. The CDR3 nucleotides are TGTGCCAGCAATGGAGACAGGGCGAGCAATCAGCCCCAGCATTTT.

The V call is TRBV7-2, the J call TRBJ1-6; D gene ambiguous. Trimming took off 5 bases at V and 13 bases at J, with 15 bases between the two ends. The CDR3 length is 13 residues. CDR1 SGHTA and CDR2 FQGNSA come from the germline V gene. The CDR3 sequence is CASSPSGGRPLHF. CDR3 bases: TGTGCCAGCAGCCCCTCGGGAGGGCGGCCCCTCCACTTT.

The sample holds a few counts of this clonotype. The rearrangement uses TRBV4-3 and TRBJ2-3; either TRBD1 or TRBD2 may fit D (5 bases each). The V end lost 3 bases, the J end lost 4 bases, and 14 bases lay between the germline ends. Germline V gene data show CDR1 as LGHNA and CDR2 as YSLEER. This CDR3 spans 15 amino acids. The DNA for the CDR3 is TGCGCCAGCAGCCACGGTGTGGGGGTAGCAGATACGCAGTATTTT. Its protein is CASSHGVGVADTQYF.

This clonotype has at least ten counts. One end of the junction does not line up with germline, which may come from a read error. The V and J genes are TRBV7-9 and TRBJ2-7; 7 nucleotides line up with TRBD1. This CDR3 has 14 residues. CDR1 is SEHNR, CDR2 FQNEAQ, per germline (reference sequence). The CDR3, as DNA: TGCGCCAGCAGCCCCCGGGACAGATCCTACGAGCAGTACTTC. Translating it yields CASSPRDRSYEQYF.

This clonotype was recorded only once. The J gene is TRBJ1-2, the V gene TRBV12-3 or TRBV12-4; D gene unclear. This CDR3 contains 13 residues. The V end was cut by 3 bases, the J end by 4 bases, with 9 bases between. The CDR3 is CASSLARSYGYTF. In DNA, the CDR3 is TGTGCCAGCAGTTTGGCGAGAAGCTATGGCTACACCTTC.

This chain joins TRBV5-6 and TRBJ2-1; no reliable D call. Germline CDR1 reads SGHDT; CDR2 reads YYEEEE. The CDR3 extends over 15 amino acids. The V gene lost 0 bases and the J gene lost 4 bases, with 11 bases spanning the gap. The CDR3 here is CASSLGLTTYNEQFF. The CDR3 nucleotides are TGTGCCAGCAGCTTGGGGCTAACGACGTACAATGAGCAGTTCTTC.